This TCR beta chain was sequenced in a study of cytomegalovirus exposure and HLA in healthy donors. Germline-derived CDR1 and CDR2 are SGHNT and YENEEA. This CDR3 has 14 amino acids. V lost 1 base and J lost 2, with 7 bases in between. It was with 60 Vbeta and 13 Jbeta primers that the PCR ran. The protocol was immunoSEQ multiplex PCR, while the TCRdb copy is restricted to in-frame clones and leaves out a portion. The table includes around 99,000 clones, 63% detected once. The clonotype was recovered from a woman in her 30s in good health and CMV-seronegative. Material: PBMCs. The genes are TRBV11-3 and TRBJ2-3; D gene unclear. CDR3 in DNA: TGTGCCAGCAGCTTAGCCCCAATCACAGATACGCAGTATTTT. As protein: CASSLAPITDTQYF.